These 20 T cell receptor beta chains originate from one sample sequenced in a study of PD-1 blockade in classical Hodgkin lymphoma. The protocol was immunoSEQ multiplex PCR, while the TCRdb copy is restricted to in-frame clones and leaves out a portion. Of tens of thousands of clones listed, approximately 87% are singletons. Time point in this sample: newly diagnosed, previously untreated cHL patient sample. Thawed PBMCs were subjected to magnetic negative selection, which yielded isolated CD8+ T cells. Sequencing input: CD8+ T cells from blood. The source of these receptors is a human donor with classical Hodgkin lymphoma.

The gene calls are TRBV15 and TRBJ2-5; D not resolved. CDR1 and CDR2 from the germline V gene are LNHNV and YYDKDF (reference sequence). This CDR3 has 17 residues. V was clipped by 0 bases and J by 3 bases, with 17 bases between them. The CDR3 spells CATSRDEPSRYEETQYF. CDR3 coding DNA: TGTGCCACCAGCAGAGATGAGCCGAGCAGGTACGAAGAGACCCAGTACTTC.

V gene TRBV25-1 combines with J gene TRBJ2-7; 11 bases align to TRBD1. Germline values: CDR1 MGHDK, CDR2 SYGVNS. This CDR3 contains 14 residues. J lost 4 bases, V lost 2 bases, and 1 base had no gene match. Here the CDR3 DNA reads TGTGCCAGCAGTGAAAGGGACAGGGGGTACGAGCAGTACTTC. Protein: CASSERDRGYEQYF.

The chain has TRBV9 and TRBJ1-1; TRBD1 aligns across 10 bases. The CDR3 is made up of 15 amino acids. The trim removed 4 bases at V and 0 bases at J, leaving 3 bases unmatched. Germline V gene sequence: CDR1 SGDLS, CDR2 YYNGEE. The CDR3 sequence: CASSPGTGVNTEAFF. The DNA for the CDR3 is TGTGCCAGCAGCCCCGGGACAGGGGTGAACACTGAAGCTTTCTTT. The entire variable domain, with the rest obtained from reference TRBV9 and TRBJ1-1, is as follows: DSGVTQTPKHLITATGQRVTLRCSPRSGDLSVYWYQQSLDQGLQFLIQYYNGEERAKGNILERFSAQQFPDLHSELNLSSLELGDSALYFCASSPGTGVNTEAFFGQGTRLTVV.

The CDR3 reads CASSQRQLQETQYF. The CDR3 DNA reads TGTGCCAGCTCACAGAGACAGTTACAAGAGACCCAGTACTTC. V is TRBV18 and J is TRBJ2-5; D might be TRBD1 (5 bases). The CDR3 has 14 amino acids. Germline lookup yields CDR1 KGHSH and CDR2 LQKENI. The ends were cut back, 4 bases at V and 2 bases at J, with 11 bases in the middle.

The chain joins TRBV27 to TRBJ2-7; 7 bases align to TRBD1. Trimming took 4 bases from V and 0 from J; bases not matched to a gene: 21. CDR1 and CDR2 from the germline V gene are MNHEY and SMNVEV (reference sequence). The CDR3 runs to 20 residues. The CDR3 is CASSYWPGGQGTANSYEQYF. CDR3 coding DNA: TGTGCCAGCAGTTATTGGCCTGGGGGTCAAGGGACAGCCAACTCCTACGAGCAGTACTTC.

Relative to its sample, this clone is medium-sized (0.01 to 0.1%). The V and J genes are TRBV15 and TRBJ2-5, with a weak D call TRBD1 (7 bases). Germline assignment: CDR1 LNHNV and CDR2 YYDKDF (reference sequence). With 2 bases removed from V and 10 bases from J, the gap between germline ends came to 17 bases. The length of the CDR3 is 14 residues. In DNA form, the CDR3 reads TGTGCCACCAGCAGATCAGGGGGGCGGGTGGACCAGTACTTC. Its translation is CATSRSGGRVDQYF.

In nucleotides, the CDR3 is TGTGCCAGCAGTTACACTAGCGGGGGGTACAATGAGCAGTTCTTC. Its protein is CASSYTSGGYNEQFF. The chain couples TRBV6-5 to TRBJ2-1, with 12 bases aligning to TRBD2. Germline CDR1 and CDR2: MNHEY and SVGAGI. The CDR3 runs 15 residues. Trimming took 2 bases from V and 4 from J; bases not matched to a gene: 0.

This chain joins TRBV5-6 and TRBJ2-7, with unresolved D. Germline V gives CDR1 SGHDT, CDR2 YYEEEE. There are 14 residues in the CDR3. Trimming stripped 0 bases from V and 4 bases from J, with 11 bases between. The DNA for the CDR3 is TGTGCCAGCAGCTTGGGTGTGCTGGAGTACGAGCAGTACTTC. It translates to CASSLGVLEYEQYF.

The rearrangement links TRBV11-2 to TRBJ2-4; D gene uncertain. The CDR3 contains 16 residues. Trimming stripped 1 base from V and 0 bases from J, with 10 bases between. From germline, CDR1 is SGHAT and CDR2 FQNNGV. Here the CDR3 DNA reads TGTGCCAGCAGCTTAGTGCCCATGGTAGCCAAAAACATTCAGTACTTC. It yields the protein CASSLVPMVAKNIQYF.

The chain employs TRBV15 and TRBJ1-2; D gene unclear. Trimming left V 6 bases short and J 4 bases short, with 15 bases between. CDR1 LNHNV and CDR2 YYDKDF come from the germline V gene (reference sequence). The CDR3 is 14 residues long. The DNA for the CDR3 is TGTGCCACCAGTCACCCGCCAGGAGTCTATGGCTACACCTTC. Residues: CATSHPPGVYGYTF.

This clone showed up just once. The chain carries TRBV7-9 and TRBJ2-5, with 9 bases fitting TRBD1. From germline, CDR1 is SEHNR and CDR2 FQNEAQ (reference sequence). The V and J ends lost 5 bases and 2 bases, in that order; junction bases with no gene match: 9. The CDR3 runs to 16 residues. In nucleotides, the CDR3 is TGTGCCAGCAGCGTAAAACCGGGACAGGGTCAAGAGACCCAGTACTTC. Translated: CASSVKPGQGQETQYF.

The chain's CDR3 is CASSAGPSNTEAFF. The CDR3 bases are TGTGCCAGCAGTGCAGGGCCGTCGAACACTGAAGCTTTCTTT. This chain connects TRBV2 to TRBJ1-1, with D possibly being TRBD1 (5 bases). CDR1 SNHLY and CDR2 FYNNEI come from the germline V gene. The germline V and J ends were trimmed by 4 bases and 1 base, with 10 bases remaining between them. This CDR3 is built from 14 residues.

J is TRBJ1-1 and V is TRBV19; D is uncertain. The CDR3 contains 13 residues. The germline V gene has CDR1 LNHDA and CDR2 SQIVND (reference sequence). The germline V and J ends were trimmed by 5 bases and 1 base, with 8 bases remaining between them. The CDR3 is CASSQTWNTEAFF. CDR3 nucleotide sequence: TGTGCCAGTAGTCAAACCTGGAACACTGAAGCTTTCTTT. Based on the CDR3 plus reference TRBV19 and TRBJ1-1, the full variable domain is DGGITQSPKYLFRKEGQNVTLSCEQNLNHDAMYWYRQDPGQGLRLIYYSQIVNDFQKGDIAEGYSVSREKKESFPLTVTSAQKNPTAFYLCASSQTWNTEAFFGQGTRLTVV.

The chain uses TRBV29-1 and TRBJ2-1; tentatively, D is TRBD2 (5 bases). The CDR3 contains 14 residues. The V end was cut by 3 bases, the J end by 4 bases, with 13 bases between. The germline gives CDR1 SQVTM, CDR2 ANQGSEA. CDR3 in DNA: TGCAGCGTTGATCTGGGCGGGTTATACAATGAGCAGTTCTTC. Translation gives CSVDLGGLYNEQFF.

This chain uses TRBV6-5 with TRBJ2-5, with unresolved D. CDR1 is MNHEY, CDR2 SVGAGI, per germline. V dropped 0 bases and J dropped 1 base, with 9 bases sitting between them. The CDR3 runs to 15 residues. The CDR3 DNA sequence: TGTGCCAGCAGTTACTCGGGGAACCGCCAAGAGACCCAGTACTTC. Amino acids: CASSYSGNRQETQYF.

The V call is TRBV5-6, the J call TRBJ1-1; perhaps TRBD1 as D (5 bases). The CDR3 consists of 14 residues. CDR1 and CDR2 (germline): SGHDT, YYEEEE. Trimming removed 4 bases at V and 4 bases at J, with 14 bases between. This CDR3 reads CASSPVLRGTEAFF. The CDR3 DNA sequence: TGTGCCAGCAGCCCAGTACTAAGGGGCACTGAAGCTTTCTTT. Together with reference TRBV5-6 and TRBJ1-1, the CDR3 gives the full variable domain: DAGVTQSPTHLIKTRGQQVTLRCSPKSGHDTVSWYQQALGQGPQFIFQYYEEEERQRGNFPDRFSGHQFPNYSSELNVNALLLGDSALYLCASSPVLRGTEAFFGQGTRLTVV.

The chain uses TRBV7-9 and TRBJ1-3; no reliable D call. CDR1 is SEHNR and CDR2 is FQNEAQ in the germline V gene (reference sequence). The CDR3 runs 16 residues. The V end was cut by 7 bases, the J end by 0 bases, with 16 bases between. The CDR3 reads CASTSRPYVSGNTIYF. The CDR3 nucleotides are TGTGCCAGCACCTCCAGACCGTACGTCTCTGGAAACACCATATATTTT.

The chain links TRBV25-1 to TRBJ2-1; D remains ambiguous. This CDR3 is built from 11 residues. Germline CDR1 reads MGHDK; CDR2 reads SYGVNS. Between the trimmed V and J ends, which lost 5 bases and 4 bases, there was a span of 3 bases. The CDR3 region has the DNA TGTGCCAGCAGTCGGTACAATGAGCAGTTCTTC. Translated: CASSRYNEQFF.

In DNA, the CDR3 is TGTGCCAGCAGTTTTCCCGGACCGAACACTGAAGCTTTCTTT. As protein: CASSFPGPNTEAFF. The chain is built from TRBV27 and TRBJ1-1; the D is unclear. Between the trimmed V and J ends, which lost 3 bases and 1 base, there was a span of 9 bases. CDR3 length equals 14 residues. Germline V gene data show CDR1 as MNHEY and CDR2 as SMNVEV (reference sequence).

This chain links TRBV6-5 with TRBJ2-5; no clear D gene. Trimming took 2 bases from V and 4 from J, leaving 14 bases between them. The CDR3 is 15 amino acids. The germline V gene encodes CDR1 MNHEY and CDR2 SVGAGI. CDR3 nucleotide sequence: TGTGCCAGCAGTTACCTAAGCCCAACCCCAGAGACCCAGTACTTC. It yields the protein CASSYLSPTPETQYF.